Below are 5 T cell receptor beta chains sequenced from a single sample in a study of CD8+ T cells in alopecia areata. cDNA serving as the sequencing template came from extracted, reverse transcribed RNA. Clones were sequenced by immunoSEQ multiplex PCR, and TCRdb holds only the in-frame ones, with some missing. The sample records roughly 170,000 clones, over 50% being singletons. The sequencing here drew on CD4+ T cells sorted from blood, taken at week 0. All receptors derive from a human donor with alopecia areata.

This clone was counted at least ten times. This chain connects TRBV7-2 to TRBJ2-5; TRBD2 aligns across 8 bases. Germline V gene sequence: CDR1 SGHTA, CDR2 FQGNSA. This CDR3 has 17 amino acids. Trimming at V came to 2 bases and at J to 1 base, leaving 9 bases not matched to a gene. In DNA form, the CDR3 reads TGTGCCAGCAGCTTATCCTCGCGGGGGGCGAGCCAAGAGACCCAGTACTTC. The encoded protein is CASSLSSRGASQETQYF.

This chain joins TRBV13 and TRBJ2-5; 8 bases agree with TRBD1. Germline lookup yields CDR1 PRHDT and CDR2 FYEKMQ (reference sequence). V shed 2 bases and J 5 bases; nucleotides not matched to a gene: 7. CDR3 length: 15 amino acids. The DNA for the CDR3 is TGTGCCAGCAGCTTAAGTAGACAGGGGTCCGAGACCCAGTACTTC. Translated: CASSLSRQGSETQYF.

This clone was recorded once. The J gene is TRBJ2-2, the V gene TRBV5-6; TRBD1 matches at 7 bases. Germline lookup yields CDR1 SGHDT and CDR2 YYEEEE. The J segment lost 6 bases and the V segment lost 3 bases, leaving 5 bases of the junction unmatched. The CDR3 consists of 14 residues. The CDR3 protein is CASSSLTGPGELFF. The CDR3 bases are TGTGCCAGCAGCTCTTTGACAGGGCCCGGGGAGCTGTTTTTT.

The genes are TRBV18 and TRBJ2-1; no definite D call. Deletions cut 3 bases from V and 6 bases from J, with 6 bases between. Per the germline V gene, CDR1 is KGHSH and CDR2 is LQKENI. The CDR3 totals 12 residues. Here the CDR3 reads CASSPRSNEQFF. The CDR3 DNA sequence: TGTGCCAGCTCACCCCGGAGCAATGAGCAGTTCTTC.

The rearrangement links TRBV27 to TRBJ2-1; 11 bases agree with TRBD2. The CDR3 totals 15 residues. Germline V CDR1 and CDR2: MNHEY, SMNVEV (reference sequence). J gave up 4 bases and V 7 bases, and 6 bases lay outside the gene matches. Here the CDR3 DNA reads TGTGCCAGCACTTTTCTAGCGGGGGGTTACAATGAGCAGTTCTTC. Encoded protein: CASTFLAGGYNEQFF.